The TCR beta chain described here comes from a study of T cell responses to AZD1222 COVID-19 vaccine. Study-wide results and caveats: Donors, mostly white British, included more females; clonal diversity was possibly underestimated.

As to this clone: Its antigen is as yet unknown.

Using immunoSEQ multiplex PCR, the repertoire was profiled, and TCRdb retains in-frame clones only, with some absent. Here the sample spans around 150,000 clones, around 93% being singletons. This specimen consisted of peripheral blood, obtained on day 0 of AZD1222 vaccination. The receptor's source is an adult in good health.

CDR3 sequence: CASRSYGTTMRQFF. The CDR3 DNA follows: TGTGCCAGCAGGAGCTACGGGACGACAATGAGGCAGTTCTTC. V and J are TRBV28 and TRBJ2-1; tentatively, D is TRBD1 or TRBD2 (5 bases each). The CDR3 is 14 amino acids. The V and J ends lost 6 bases and 12 bases respectively, with 21 bases between them. Germline CDR1 MDHEN, CDR2 SYDVKM.